This entry concerns a single T cell receptor (beta chain). The sample is drawn from a study of T cells after yellow fever vaccination. It was through 5'RACE template switching that TCR cDNA was made, with a universal primer site and UMIs added. TCRdb processed the 5' RACE reads anew with MiXCR; each CDR3 protein has one entry. The table lists some 500,000 distinct CDR3 sequences, approximately 13% of them singletons. V was clipped by 6 bases and J by 2 bases, with 14 bases between them. The length of the CDR3 is 15 residues. From germline, CDR1 is SQVTM and CDR2 ANQGSEA. Source: PBMCs, taken on the day of the yellow fever booster vaccination. V usage is TRBV29-1 and J usage is TRBJ2-6, with D possibly being TRBD2 (6 bases). The receptor was derived from a man aged 25-45 years who received the YFV17D yellow fever vaccine. The CDR3 sequence is CSVGGPTPGANVLTF. The CDR3 DNA reads as TGCAGCGTGGGGGGACCGACGCCTGGGGCCAACGTCCTGACTTTC.